This T cell receptor beta chain was documented in a study of T cell responses to AZD1222 COVID-19 vaccine. Study-wide findings and caveats: A reported finding is that nearly half of spike-specific TCRs target unmutated variant regions. Baseline antibody screening turned up just a handful of seropositive AZD1222 recipients. Across the whole spike, CD4 TCRs peaked at regions 160-218 and 743-854.

In regard to this clone: The antigen is undetermined.

Profiling relied on immunoSEQ multiplex PCR, and the TCRdb table lists in-frame clones only, not all of them. The sample yields 99,000 or so clones, 93% seen once. The CDR3 runs to 14 residues. The V end was cut by 0 bases, the J end by 6 bases, with 10 bases between. Germline V CDR1 and CDR2: SGHVS, FQNEAQ. Sample: peripheral blood, taken on day 0 of AZD1222 vaccination. The V and J genes are TRBV7-8 and TRBJ2-3; TRBD2 is a possible D gene (6 bases). This clonotype originated in an adult in good health. The CDR3 nucleotides are TGTGCCAGCAGCTTAGCTGGGACTGGGGATACGCAGTATTTT. This sequence encodes CASSLAGTGDTQYF. The full variable domain, in which reference TRBV7-8 and TRBJ2-3 provide the parts outside the CDR3, is GAGVSQSPRYKVAKRGQDVALRCDPISGHVSLFWYQQALGQGPEFLTYFQNEAQLDKSGLPSDRFFAERPEGSVSTLKIQRTQQEDSAVYLCASSLAGTGDTQYFGPGTRLTVL.